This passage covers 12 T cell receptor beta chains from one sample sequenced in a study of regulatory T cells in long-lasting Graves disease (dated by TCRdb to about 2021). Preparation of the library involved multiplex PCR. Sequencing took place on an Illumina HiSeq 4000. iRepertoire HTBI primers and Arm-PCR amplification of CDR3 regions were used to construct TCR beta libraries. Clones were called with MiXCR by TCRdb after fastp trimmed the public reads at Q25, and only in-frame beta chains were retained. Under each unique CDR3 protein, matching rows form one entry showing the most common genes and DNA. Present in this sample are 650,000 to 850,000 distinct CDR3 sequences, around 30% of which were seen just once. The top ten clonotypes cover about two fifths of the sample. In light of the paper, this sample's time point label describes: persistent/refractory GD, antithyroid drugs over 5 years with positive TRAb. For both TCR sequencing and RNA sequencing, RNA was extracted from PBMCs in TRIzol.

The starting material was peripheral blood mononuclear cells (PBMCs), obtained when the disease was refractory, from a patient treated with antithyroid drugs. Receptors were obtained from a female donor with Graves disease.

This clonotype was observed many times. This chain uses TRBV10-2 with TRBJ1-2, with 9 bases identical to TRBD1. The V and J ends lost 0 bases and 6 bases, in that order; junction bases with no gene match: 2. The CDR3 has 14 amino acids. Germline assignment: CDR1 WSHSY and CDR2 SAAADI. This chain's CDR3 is CASSESGTGNGYTF. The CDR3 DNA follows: TGCGCCAGCAGTGAGTCAGGGACAGGGAATGGCTACACCTTC.

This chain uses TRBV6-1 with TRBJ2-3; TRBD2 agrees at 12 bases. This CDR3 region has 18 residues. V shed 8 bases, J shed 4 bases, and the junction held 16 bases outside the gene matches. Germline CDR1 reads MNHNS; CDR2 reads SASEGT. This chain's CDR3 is CASSFSLASGRVADTQYF. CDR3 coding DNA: TGTGCCAGCTCCTTCTCTCTGGCTAGCGGGAGGGTTGCAGATACGCAGTATTTT.

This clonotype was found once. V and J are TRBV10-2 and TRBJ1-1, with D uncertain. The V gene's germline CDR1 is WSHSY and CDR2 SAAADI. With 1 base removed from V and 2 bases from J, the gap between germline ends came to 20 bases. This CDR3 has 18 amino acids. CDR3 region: CASSEFWAQALPNTEAFF. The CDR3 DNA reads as TGCGCCAGCAGTGAGTTCTGGGCGCAGGCCCTCCCAAACACTGAAGCTTTCTTT.

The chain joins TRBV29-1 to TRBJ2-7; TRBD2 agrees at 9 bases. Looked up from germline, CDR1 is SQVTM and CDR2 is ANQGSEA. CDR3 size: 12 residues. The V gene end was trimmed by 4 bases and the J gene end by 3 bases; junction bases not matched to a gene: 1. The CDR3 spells CSVGTSVYEQYF. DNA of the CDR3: TGCAGCGTTGGGACTAGCGTCTACGAGCAGTACTTC.

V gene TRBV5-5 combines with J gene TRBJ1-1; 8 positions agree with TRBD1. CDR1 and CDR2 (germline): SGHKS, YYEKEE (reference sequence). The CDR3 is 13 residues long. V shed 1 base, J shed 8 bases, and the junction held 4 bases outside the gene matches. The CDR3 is CASSLYRGGEAFF. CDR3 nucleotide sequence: TGTGCCAGCAGCTTGTACAGGGGGGGCGAAGCTTTCTTT.

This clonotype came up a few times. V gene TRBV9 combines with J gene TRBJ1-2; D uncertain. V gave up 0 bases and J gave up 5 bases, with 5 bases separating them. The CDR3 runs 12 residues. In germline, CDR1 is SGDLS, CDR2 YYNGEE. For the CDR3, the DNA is TGTGCCAGCAGCGTAGGATATTATGGCTACACCTTC. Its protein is CASSVGYYGYTF.

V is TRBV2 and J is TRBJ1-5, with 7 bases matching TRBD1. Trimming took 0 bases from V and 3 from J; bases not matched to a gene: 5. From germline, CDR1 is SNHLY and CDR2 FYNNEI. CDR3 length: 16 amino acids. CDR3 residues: CASSEARQGPNQPQHF. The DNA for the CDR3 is TGTGCCAGCAGTGAAGCCCGACAGGGTCCCAATCAGCCCCAGCATTTT. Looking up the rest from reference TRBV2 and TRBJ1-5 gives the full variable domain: EPEVTQTPSHQVTQMGQEVILRCVPISNHLYFYWYRQILGQKVEFLVSFYNNEISEKSEIFDDQFSVERPDGSNFTLKIRSTKLEDSAMYFCASSEARQGPNQPQHFGDGTRLSIL.

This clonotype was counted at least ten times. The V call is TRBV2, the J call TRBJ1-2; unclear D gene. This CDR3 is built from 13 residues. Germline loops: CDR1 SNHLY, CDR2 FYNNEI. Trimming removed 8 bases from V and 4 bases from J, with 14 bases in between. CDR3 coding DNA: TGTGCCAGCCAGATGCCTAACCCCTATGGCTACACCTTC. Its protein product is CASQMPNPYGYTF.

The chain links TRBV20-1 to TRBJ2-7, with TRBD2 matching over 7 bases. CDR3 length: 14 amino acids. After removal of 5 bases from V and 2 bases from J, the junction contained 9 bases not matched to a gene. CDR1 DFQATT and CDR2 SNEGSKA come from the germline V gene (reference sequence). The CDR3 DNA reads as TGCAGTGCTGTAACCGGACTAGACGCCTACGAGCAGTACTTC. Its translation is CSAVTGLDAYEQYF.

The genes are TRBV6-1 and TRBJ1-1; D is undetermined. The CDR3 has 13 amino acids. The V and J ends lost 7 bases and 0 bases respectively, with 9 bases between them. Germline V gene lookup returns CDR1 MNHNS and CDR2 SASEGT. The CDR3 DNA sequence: TGTGCCAGCACCCCGGGCATGAACACTGAAGCTTTCTTT. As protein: CASTPGMNTEAFF.

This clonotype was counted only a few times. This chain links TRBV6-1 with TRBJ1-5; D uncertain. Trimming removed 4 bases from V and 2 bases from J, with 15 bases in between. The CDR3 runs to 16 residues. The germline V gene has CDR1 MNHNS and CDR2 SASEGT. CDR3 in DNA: TGTGCCAGCAGTGCCCTACTGGACGGGGGCAATCAGCCCCAGCATTTT. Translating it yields CASSALLDGGNQPQHF.

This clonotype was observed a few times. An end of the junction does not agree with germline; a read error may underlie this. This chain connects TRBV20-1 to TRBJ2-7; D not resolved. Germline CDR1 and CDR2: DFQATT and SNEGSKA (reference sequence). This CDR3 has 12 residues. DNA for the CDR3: TGCATTGCTACGGCTAGGCCAGTCGAGCAGTACTTC. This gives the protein CIATARPVEQYF.